The 14 T cell receptor beta chains below come from one sample, sequenced in a study of cytomegalovirus exposure and HLA in healthy donors. The PCR was carried out with 60 Vbeta primers and 13 Jbeta primers. Assay used: immunoSEQ multiplex PCR; TCRdb lists only in-frame clones, some missing. Of more than 90,000 clones in the sample, more than 75% were seen once. The sequenced sample consisted of PBMCs. All receptors derive from a human donor in good health.

This clone has just one count. The chain joins TRBV19 to TRBJ2-7; possibly TRBD1 for D (6 bases). Trimming cost V 4 bases and J 7 bases, with 20 bases left between them. The CDR3 loop spans 15 amino acids. Germline lookup yields CDR1 LNHDA and CDR2 SQIVND (reference sequence). The CDR3 reads CASSTPGTYVGEQYF. In DNA form, the CDR3 reads TGTGCCAGTAGTACCCCCGGGACATACGTTGGGGAGCAGTACTTC.

This chain uses TRBV18 with TRBJ1-1; 8 bases are shared with TRBD1. The CDR3 covers 16 residues. Germline V gene sequence: CDR1 KGHSH, CDR2 LQKENI. With V trimmed by 3 bases and J by 5 bases, 11 bases remained unmatched. The DNA for the CDR3 is TGTGCCAGCTCACCTCTTTCTTTGACAGGGGAAACTGAAGCTTTCTTT. Translation: CASSPLSLTGETEAFF.

V usage is TRBV10-1 and J usage is TRBJ2-3; D is possibly TRBD2 (5 bases). V was pared by 6 bases and J by 7 bases, with 17 bases between. Germline-derived CDR1 and CDR2 are WNHNN and SYGVQD (reference sequence). The CDR3 loop spans 14 amino acids. In DNA form, the CDR3 reads TGCGCCAGCAGAGGGTCGACTACAACAAATACGCAGTATTTT. This encodes CASRGSTTTNTQYF.

This clone was observed a handful of times. The rearrangement links TRBV2 to TRBJ1-3; D is unclear. V was trimmed by 3 bases and J by 9 bases, leaving 12 bases between them. The germline gives CDR1 SNHLY, CDR2 FYNNEI. The CDR3 contains 13 residues. The CDR3 nucleotides are TGTGCCAGCAGTGATGGGAGTTTTAGCACCATATATTTT. The encoded protein is CASSDGSFSTIYF.

This clone appeared once. The chain recombines TRBV2 with TRBJ1-1; D perhaps matches TRBD1 (6 bases). CDR1 is SNHLY and CDR2 is FYNNEI in the germline V gene. The CDR3 covers 15 residues. Trimming pared 4 bases from V and 4 bases from J, leaving 16 bases between. CDR3 in amino acids: CASSVEAGASTEAFF. CDR3 bases: TGTGCCAGCAGTGTTGAGGCGGGGGCGAGCACTGAAGCTTTCTTT.

This chain connects TRBV6-5 to TRBJ1-6; D unresolved. The CDR3 runs to 14 residues. V was shortened by 5 bases and J by 10 bases, with 15 bases between the two germline ends. CDR1 is MNHEY, CDR2 SVGAGI, per germline. In nucleotides, the CDR3 is TGTGCCAGCAGTGCCGGGGTAGGGAGGTCACCCCTCCACTTT. Protein product: CASSAGVGRSPLHF.

This clone was counted between two and nine times. The chain has TRBV5-1 and TRBJ2-7; perhaps TRBD2 as D (7 bases). CDR1 SGHRS and CDR2 YFSETQ come from the germline V gene. Trimming took 0 bases from V and 1 from J, leaving 11 bases between them. CDR3 length: 15 amino acids. The CDR3 is CASSLVGGGSYEQYF. In DNA form, the CDR3 reads TGCGCCAGCAGCTTGGTAGGGGGGGGATCCTACGAGCAGTACTTC.

J is TRBJ2-6 and V is TRBV5-4, with D perhaps matching TRBD1 (6 bases). The CDR3 covers 15 residues. Germline CDR1 is SGHNT and CDR2 is YYREEE (reference sequence). Trimming left V 4 bases short and J 2 bases short, with 10 bases between. This chain's CDR3 is CASSPGAPGANVLTF. In nucleotides, the CDR3 is TGTGCCAGCAGCCCAGGGGCCCCTGGGGCCAACGTCCTGACTTTC.

The rearrangement uses TRBV12-5 and TRBJ2-2; 9 positions agree with TRBD1. The germline gives CDR1 LGHNT, CDR2 FRNRAP. This CDR3 comprises 13 residues. With 5 bases clipped from V and 11 bases from J, the junction kept 6 bases outside the gene matches. This CDR3 reads CASGIQGQGELFF. CDR3 coding DNA: TGTGCTAGTGGTATACAGGGACAGGGAGAGCTGTTTTTT. The full variable domain, completed using reference TRBV12-5 and TRBJ2-2, is DARVTQTPRHKVTEMGQEVTMRCQPILGHNTVFWYRQTMMQGLELLAYFRNRAPLDDSGMPKDRFSAEMPDATLATLKIQPSEPRDSAVYFCASGIQGQGELFFGEGSRLTVL.

The rearrangement joins TRBV7-6 to TRBJ2-7, with D perhaps assigned TRBD1 or TRBD2 (10 bases each). Germline V CDR1 and CDR2: SGHVS, FNYEAQ. The CDR3 totals 22 residues. V lost 5 bases and J lost 0, with 35 bases in between. In nucleotides, the CDR3 is TGTGCCAGCAGCCCCGAAAGGTGGTTGGGACAGGGGTTAGCGGGGGGCTCCTACGAGCAGTACTTC. Amino acid sequence: CASSPERWLGQGLAGGSYEQYF.

The chain has TRBV7-9 and TRBJ2-5; maybe TRBD2 (6 bases). The CDR3 is 14 amino acids. Germline lookup yields CDR1 SEHNR and CDR2 FQNEAQ (reference sequence). Trimming stripped 0 bases from V and 9 bases from J, with 14 bases between. The CDR3 reads CASSLAGGLEAQYF. CDR3 nucleotide sequence: TGTGCCAGCAGCTTAGCAGGAGGGTTGGAGGCCCAGTACTTC.

J is TRBJ2-7 and V is TRBV4-1; a weak D match, TRBD2 (6 bases). V was trimmed by 0 bases and J by 3 bases, leaving 15 bases between them. The V gene's germline CDR1 is MGHRA and CDR2 YSYEKL. This CDR3 is built from 16 residues. CDR3 in amino acids: CASSQDRTGEGYEQYF. The CDR3 coding sequence is TGCGCCAGCAGCCAAGATCGAACGGGAGAGGGCTACGAGCAGTACTTC.

The count of this clone is one. The V and J genes are TRBV5-1 and TRBJ2-5; possibly TRBD1 for D (5 bases). CDR3 length: 17 residues. Trimming left V 1 base short and J 2 bases short, with 18 bases between. The germline V gene has CDR1 SGHRS and CDR2 YFSETQ. The CDR3 region is CASSLYGQQWGQETQYF. DNA for the CDR3: TGCGCCAGCAGCTTGTACGGACAACAGTGGGGACAAGAGACCCAGTACTTC. The full variable domain, in which reference TRBV5-1 and TRBJ2-5 provide the parts outside the CDR3, is KAGVTQTPRYLIKTRGQQVTLSCSPISGHRSVSWYQQTPGQGLQFLFEYFSETQRNKGNFPGRFSGRQFSNSRSEMNVSTLELGDSALYLCASSLYGQQWGQETQYFGPGTRLLVL.

V is TRBV6-1 and J is TRBJ1-6; D is undetermined. V lost 1 base to trimming and J lost 9 bases, with 13 bases between them. The CDR3 consists of 15 residues. Germline CDR1 MNHNS, CDR2 SASEGT. The CDR3 spells CASSEVEQMSSPLHF. DNA of the CDR3: TGTGCCAGCAGTGAAGTCGAACAGATGAGTTCACCCCTCCACTTT.